What follows are 10 T cell receptor beta chains derived from one specimen sequenced in a study of cytomegalovirus exposure and HLA in healthy donors. The study ran its PCR with 60 Vbeta and 13 Jbeta primers. Sequenced by immunoSEQ multiplex PCR; TCRdb stores in-frame clones only, minus some. The sample includes approximately 170,000 clones, roughly 80% of them seen just once. The sample comprised PBMCs. These receptors came from a female donor in good health and CMV-seronegative.

A single count supports this clone. This sequence joins TRBV9 and TRBJ1-5; tentative D call: TRBD1 (6 bases). Germline V gives CDR1 SGDLS, CDR2 YYNGEE. With 4 bases removed from V and 3 bases from J, the gap between germline ends came to 14 bases. This CDR3 contains 15 residues. The DNA of the CDR3 is TGTGCCAGCAGCACCTGGGACACCTACAATCAGCCCCAGCATTTT. Protein: CASSTWDTYNQPQHF. Together with reference TRBV9 and TRBJ1-5, the CDR3 gives the full variable domain: DSGVTQTPKHLITATGQRVTLRCSPRSGDLSVYWYQQSLDQGLQFLIQYYNGEERAKGNILERFSAQQFPDLHSELNLSSLELGDSALYFCASSTWDTYNQPQHFGDGTRLSIL.

This chain joins TRBV27 and TRBJ2-7; 7 bases match TRBD1. CDR3 length: 17 residues. Germline V gene lookup returns CDR1 MNHEY and CDR2 SMNVEV (reference sequence). V dropped 2 bases and J dropped 5; count of bases not matched to a gene: 15. The CDR3 DNA is TGTGCCAGCAGTTTAAGGGGTCCGAGACAGGGATCAAACGAGCAGTACTTC. As protein: CASSLRGPRQGSNEQYF.

This clone was observed a single time. The chain's CDR3 is CASSPWGGTDEQYF. The CDR3 coding sequence is TGTGCCAGCAGCCCCTGGGGGGGTACGGACGAGCAGTACTTC. This sequence joins TRBV5-6 and TRBJ2-5, with 7 bases identical to TRBD2. The J call may be mistaken, given a closer DNA end match to TRBJ2-7. This CDR3 spans 14 amino acids. Germline CDR1 SGHDT, CDR2 YYEEEE.

The chain uses TRBV9 and TRBJ2-7; 16 nucleotides line up with TRBD2. This CDR3 has 16 residues. Germline V gene lookup returns CDR1 SGDLS and CDR2 YYNGEE. V lost 4 bases, J lost 5 bases, and 6 bases stayed unmatched. The CDR3 region has the DNA TGTGCCAGCAGCCCTGGGACTAGCGGGAGGGCCGACGAGCAGTACTTC. Translating it yields CASSPGTSGRADEQYF.

J is TRBJ1-1 and V is TRBV6-5, with TRBD1 as a possible D gene (6 bases). The CDR3 runs 13 residues. V lost 7 bases and J 8 bases, leaving 17 bases between the germline ends. Germline V gene sequence: CDR1 MNHEY, CDR2 SVGAGI. The CDR3 DNA reads TGTGCCAGCAATAGGGGATCCCAGGGGGAAGCTTTCTTT. As protein: CASNRGSQGEAFF.

A single count supports this clone. V usage is TRBV19 and J usage is TRBJ1-1; D ambiguous. This CDR3 is built from 12 residues. Germline CDR1 and CDR2: LNHDA and SQIVND (reference sequence). The germline V and J ends were trimmed by 6 bases and 5 bases, with 10 bases remaining between them. In nucleotides, the CDR3 is TGTGCCAGTAGCCCCCCGGGAACTGAAGCTTTCTTT. Amino acid sequence: CASSPPGTEAFF. The whole variable domain, filled in from reference TRBV19 and TRBJ1-1, reads DGGITQSPKYLFRKEGQNVTLSCEQNLNHDAMYWYRQDPGQGLRLIYYSQIVNDFQKGDIAEGYSVSREKKESFPLTVTSAQKNPTAFYLCASSPPGTEAFFGQGTRLTVV.

The chain combines TRBV18 with TRBJ2-1; possibly TRBD2 for D (5 bases). V dropped 2 bases and J dropped 1 base, with 12 bases sitting between them. The CDR3 runs to 16 residues. Germline lookup yields CDR1 KGHSH and CDR2 LQKENI. In nucleotides, the CDR3 is TGTGCCAGCTCACCAATCCAGCGGCCATCCTACAATGAGCAGTTCTTC. Its translation: CASSPIQRPSYNEQFF.

This clone was counted between two and nine times. The rearrangement uses TRBV27 and TRBJ1-3, with 8 bases aligning to TRBD1. CDR3 length: 15 amino acids. Looked up from germline, CDR1 is MNHEY and CDR2 is SMNVEV (reference sequence). Germline trimming cut 5 bases from V and 2 bases from J; bases unmatched to any gene: 5. The CDR3 region is CASSLQGAAGNTIYF. The CDR3 nucleotides read TGTGCCAGCAGTCTCCAGGGGGCGGCTGGAAACACCATATATTTT.

The V gene is TRBV9, the J gene TRBJ1-4, with 10 bases matching TRBD1. Germline lookup yields CDR1 SGDLS and CDR2 YYNGEE. The length of the CDR3 is 17 residues. The J segment lost 8 bases and the V segment lost 0 bases, leaving 10 bases of the junction unmatched. The CDR3 loop reads CASSVEGGGQGGEKLFF. The CDR3 DNA reads TGTGCCAGCAGCGTAGAAGGAGGAGGACAGGGGGGAGAAAAACTGTTTTTT.

J is TRBJ2-5 and V is TRBV5-1; no reliable D call. From germline, CDR1 is SGHRS and CDR2 YFSETQ. CDR3 length: 15 residues. The ends were cut back, 0 bases at V and 0 bases at J, with 9 bases in the middle. The CDR3 nucleotides are TGCGCCAGCAGCTTGGGAGGCACCAACCAAGAGACCCAGTACTTC. Its translation is CASSLGGTNQETQYF.